This TCR beta chain was identified in a study of technical replicates of blood from several donors. The protocol was immunoSEQ multiplex PCR, while the TCRdb copy is restricted to in-frame clones and leaves out a portion. The profile covers approximately 14,000 clones, with roughly three quarters appearing a single time and 9.5% to 15% taken by the ten largest. V was pared by 2 bases and J by 6 bases, with 14 bases between. This CDR3 region has 14 residues. The germline V gene has CDR1 MNHEY and CDR2 SVGAGI. The receptor was derived from a human donor in good health. The V and J genes are TRBV6-5 and TRBJ2-7, with a possible D match to TRBD2 (5 bases). Sequencing was carried out using PBMCs. CDR3 DNA: TGTGCCAGCAGTTACACCTTATCGGGGAGCGAGCAGTACTTC. It encodes CASSYTLSGSEQYF.